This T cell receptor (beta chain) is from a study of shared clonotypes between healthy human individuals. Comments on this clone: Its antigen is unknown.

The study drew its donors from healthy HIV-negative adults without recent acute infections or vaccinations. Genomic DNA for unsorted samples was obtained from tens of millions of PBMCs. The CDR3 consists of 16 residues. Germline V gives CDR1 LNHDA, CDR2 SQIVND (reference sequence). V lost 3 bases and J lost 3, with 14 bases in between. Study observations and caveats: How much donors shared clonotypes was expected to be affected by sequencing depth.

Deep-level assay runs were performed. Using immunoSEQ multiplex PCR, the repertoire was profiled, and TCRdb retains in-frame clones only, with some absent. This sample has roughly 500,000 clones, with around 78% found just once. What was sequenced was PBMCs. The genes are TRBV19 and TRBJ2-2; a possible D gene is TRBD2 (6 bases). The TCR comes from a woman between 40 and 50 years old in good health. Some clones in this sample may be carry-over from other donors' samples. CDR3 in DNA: TGTGCCAGTAGTATTGGTGGGAGCGGGTACACCGGGGAGCTGTTTTTT. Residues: CASSIGGSGYTGELFF.